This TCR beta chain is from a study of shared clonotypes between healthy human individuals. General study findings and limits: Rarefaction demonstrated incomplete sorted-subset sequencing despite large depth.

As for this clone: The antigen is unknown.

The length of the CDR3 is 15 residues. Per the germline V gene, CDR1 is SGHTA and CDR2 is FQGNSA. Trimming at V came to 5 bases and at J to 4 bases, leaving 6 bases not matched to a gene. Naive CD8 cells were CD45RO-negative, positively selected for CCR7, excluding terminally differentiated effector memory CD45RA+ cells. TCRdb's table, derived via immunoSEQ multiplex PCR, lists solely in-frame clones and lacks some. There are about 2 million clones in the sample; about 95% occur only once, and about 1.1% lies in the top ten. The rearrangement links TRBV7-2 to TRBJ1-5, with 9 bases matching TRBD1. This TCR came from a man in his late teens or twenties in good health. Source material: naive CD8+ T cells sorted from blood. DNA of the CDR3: TGTGCCAGCAGCCTCGGGACAGGGCGGAATCAGCCCCAGCATTTT. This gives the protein CASSLGTGRNQPQHF. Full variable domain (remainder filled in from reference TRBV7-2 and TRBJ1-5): GAGVSQSPSNKVTEKGKDVELRCDPISGHTALYWYRQSLGQGLEFLIYFQGNSAPDKSGLPSDRFSAERTGGSVSTLTIQRTQQEDSAVYLCASSLGTGRNQPQHFGDGTRLSIL.